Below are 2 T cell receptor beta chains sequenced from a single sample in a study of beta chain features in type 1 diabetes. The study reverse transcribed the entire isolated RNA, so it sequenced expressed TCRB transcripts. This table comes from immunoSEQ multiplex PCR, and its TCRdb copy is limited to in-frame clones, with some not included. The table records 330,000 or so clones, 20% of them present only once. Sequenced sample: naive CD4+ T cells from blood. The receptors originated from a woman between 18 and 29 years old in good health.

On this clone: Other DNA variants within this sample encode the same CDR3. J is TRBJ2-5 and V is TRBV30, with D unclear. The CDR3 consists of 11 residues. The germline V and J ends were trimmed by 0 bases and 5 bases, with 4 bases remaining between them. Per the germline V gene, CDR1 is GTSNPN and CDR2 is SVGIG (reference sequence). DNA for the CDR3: TGTGCCTGGAGTGTACTCGAGACCCAGTACTTC. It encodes CAWSVLETQYF.

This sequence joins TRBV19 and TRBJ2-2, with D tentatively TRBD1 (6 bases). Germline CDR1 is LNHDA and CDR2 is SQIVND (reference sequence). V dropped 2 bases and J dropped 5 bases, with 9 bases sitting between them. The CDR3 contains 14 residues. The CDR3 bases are TGTGCCAGTAGTATACAGGGGATAACCGGGGAGCTGTTTTTT. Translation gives CASSIQGITGELFF.